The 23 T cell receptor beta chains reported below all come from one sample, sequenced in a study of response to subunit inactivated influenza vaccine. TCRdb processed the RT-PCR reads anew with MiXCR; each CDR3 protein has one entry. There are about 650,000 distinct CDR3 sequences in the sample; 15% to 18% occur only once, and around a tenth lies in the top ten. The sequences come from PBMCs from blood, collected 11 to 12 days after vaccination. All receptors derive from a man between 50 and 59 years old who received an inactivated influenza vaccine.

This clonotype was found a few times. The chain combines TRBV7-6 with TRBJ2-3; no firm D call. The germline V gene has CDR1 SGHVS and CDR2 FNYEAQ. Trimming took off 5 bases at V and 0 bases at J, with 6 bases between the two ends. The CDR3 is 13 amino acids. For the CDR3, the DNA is TGTGCCAGCAGCCTCCATAGCACAGATACGCAGTATTTT. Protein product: CASSLHSTDTQYF.

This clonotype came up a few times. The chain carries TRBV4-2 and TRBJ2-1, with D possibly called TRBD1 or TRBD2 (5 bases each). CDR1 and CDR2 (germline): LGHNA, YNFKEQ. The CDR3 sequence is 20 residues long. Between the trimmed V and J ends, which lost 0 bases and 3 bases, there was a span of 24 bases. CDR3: CASSQDLWQRDGDRYNEQFF. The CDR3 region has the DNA TGTGCCAGCAGCCAAGATTTGTGGCAGAGGGACGGAGATCGCTACAATGAGCAGTTCTTC.

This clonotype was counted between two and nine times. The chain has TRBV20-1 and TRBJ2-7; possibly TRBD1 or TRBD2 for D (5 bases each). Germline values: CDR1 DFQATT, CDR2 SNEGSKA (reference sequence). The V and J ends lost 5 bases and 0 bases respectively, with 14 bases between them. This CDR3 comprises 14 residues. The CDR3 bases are TGCAGTGCTCGACGGGACGGAAGCTCCTACGAGCAGTACTTC. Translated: CSARRDGSSYEQYF.

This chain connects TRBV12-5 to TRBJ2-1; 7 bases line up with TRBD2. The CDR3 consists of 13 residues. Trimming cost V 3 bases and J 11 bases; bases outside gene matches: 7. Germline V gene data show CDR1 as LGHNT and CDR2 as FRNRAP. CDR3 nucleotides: TGTGCTAGTGGTTTTAGTCCGGGGGGAAAGCAGTTCTTC. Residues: CASGFSPGGKQFF. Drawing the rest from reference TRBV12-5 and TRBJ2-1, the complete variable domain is DARVTQTPRHKVTEMGQEVTMRCQPILGHNTVFWYRQTMMQGLELLAYFRNRAPLDDSGMPKDRFSAEMPDATLATLKIQPSEPRDSAVYFCASGFSPGGKQFFGPGTRLTVL.

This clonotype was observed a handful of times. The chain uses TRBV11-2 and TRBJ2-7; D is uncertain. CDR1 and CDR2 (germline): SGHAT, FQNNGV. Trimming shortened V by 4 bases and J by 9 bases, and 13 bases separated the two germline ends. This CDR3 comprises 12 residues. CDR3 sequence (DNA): TGTGCCAGCAGCTCCGGACCTTTATGGCAGTACTTC. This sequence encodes CASSSGPLWQYF.

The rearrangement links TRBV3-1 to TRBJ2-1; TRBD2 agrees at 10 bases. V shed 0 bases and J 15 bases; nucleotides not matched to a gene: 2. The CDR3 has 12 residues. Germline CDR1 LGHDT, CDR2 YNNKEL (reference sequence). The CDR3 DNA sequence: TGTGCCAGCAGCCAAGATAGCGGGGGGAGGTTCTTC. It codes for CASSQDSGGRFF.

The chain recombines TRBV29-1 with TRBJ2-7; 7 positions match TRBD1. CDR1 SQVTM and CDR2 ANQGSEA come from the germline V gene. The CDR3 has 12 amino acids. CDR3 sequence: CSVNRGSYEQYF. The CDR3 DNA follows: TGCAGTGTAAACAGGGGCTCCTACGAGCAGTACTTC.

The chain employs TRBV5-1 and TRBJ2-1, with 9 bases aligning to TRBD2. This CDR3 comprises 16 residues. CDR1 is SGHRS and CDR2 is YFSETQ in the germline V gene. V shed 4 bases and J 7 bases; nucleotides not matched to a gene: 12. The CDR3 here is CASSVGSGRSRNEQFF. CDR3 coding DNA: TGCGCCAGCAGCGTCGGGAGCGGGAGGTCTAGGAATGAGCAGTTCTTC.

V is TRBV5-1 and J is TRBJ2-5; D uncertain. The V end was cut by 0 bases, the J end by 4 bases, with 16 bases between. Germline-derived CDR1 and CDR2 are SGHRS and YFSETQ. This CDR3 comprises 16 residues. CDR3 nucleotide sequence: TGCGCCAGCAGCTTGGCCGCTAGTACAGTGCGAGAGACCCAGTACTTC. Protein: CASSLAASTVRETQYF.

The CDR3 nucleotides read TGTGCCAGCAGCCAAGCGACAGGGTTTAGCGGGGAGCTGTTTTTT. Its translation: CASSQATGFSGELFF. V and J are TRBV4-2 and TRBJ2-2; 7 bases fit TRBD1. The V and J ends lost 1 base and 7 bases, in that order; junction bases with no gene match: 6. Germline loops: CDR1 LGHNA, CDR2 YNFKEQ. This CDR3 region has 15 residues.

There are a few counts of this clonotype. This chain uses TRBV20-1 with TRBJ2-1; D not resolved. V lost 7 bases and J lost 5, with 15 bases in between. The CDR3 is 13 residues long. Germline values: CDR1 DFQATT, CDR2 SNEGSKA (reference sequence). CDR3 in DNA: TGCAGTGGCCACGATAGCAAGAACAATGAGCAGTTCTTC. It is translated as CSGHDSKNNEQFF.

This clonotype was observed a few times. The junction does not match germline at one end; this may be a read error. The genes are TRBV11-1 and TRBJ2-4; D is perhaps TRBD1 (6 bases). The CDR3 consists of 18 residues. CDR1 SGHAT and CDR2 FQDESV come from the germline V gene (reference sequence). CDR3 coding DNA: TGTGCCAGCAGCTTAGCGCAATGGGGGCAGAGGGAAAAAAGCATTCAGTACTTC. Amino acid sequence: CASSLAQWGQREKSIQYF. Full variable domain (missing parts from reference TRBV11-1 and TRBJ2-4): EAEVAQSPRYKITEKSQAVAFWCDPISGHATLYWYRQILGQGPELLVQFQDESVVDDSQLPKDRFSAERLKGVDSTLKIQPAELGDSAMYLCASSLAQWGQREKSIQYFGAGTRLSVL.

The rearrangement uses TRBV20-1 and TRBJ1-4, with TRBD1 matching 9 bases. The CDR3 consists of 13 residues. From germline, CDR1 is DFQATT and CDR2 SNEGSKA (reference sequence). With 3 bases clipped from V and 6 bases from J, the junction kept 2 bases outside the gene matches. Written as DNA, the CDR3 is TGCAGTGCTAGGGGACAGGGAGATGAAAAACTGTTTTTT. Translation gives CSARGQGDEKLFF.

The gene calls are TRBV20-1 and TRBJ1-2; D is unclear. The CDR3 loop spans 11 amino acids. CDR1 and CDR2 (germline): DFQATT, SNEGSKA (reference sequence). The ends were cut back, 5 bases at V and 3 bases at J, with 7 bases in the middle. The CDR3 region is CSAAWYYGYTF. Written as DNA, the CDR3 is TGCAGTGCTGCCTGGTACTATGGCTACACCTTC.

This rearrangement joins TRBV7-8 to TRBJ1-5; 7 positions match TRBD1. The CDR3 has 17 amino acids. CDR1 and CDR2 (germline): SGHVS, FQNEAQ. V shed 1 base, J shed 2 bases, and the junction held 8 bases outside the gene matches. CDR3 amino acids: CASSLGRGLTGNQPQHF. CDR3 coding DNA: TGTGCCAGCAGCTTAGGAAGGGGGCTAACTGGCAATCAGCCCCAGCATTTT. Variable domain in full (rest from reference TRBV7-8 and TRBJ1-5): GAGVSQSPRYKVAKRGQDVALRCDPISGHVSLFWYQQALGQGPEFLTYFQNEAQLDKSGLPSDRFFAERPEGSVSTLKIQRTQQEDSAVYLCASSLGRGLTGNQPQHFGDGTRLSIL.

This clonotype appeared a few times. The CDR3 region has the DNA TGCGCCAGCAGCCAAGATTTGGCTTGGGTGAGACCTAATCAGCCCCAGCATTTT. Protein: CASSQDLAWVRPNQPQHF. V is TRBV4-3 and J is TRBJ1-5; D uncertain. Trimming cost V 0 bases and J 4 bases, with 19 bases left between them. This CDR3 has 18 residues. CDR1 and CDR2 (germline): LGHNA, YSLEER.

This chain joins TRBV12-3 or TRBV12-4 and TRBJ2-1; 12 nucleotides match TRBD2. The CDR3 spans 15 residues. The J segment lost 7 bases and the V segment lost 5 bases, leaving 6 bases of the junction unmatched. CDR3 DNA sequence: TGTGCCAGCAGTACAGGACTAGCGGGACTGAATGAGCAGTTCTTC. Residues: CASSTGLAGLNEQFF.

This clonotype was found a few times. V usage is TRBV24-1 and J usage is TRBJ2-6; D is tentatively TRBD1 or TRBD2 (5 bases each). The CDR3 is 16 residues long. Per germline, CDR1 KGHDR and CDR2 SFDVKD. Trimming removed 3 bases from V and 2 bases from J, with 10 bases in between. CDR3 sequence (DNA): TGTGCCACCAGTGATCCTGGGACGACTGGGGCCAACGTCCTGACTTTC. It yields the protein CATSDPGTTGANVLTF.

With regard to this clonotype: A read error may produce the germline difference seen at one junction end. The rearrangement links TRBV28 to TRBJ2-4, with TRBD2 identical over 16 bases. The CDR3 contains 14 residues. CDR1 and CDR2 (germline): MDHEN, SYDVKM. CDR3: CASREGTSGGAVAF. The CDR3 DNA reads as TGTGCCAGCAGAGAAGGGACTAGCGGGGGGGCGGTTGCCTTC.

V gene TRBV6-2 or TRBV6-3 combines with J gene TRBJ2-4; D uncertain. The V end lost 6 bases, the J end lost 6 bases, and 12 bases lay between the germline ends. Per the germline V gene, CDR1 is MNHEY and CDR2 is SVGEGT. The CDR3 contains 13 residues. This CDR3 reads CASSSRSGNIQYF. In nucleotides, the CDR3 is TGTGCCAGCAGCTCCCGTTCGGGAAACATTCAGTACTTC.

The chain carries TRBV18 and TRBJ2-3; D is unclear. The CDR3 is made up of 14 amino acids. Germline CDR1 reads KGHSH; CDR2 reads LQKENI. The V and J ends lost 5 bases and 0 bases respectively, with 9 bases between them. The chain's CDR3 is CASSRARSTDTQYF. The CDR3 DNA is TGTGCCAGCTCAAGAGCCAGGAGCACAGATACGCAGTATTTT.

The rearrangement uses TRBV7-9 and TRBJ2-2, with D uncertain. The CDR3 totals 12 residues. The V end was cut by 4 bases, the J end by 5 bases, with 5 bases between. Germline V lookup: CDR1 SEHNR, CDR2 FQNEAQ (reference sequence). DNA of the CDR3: TGTGCCAGCAGCTCACATACCGGGGAGCTGTTTTTT. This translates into CASSSHTGELFF.

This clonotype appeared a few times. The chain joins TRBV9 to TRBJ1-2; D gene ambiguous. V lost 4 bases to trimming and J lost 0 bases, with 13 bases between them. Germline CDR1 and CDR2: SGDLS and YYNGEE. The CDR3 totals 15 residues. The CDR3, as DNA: TGTGCCAGCAGCCCCACATGGCTACCTAACTATGGCTACACCTTC. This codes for CASSPTWLPNYGYTF. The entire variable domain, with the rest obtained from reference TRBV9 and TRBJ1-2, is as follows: DSGVTQTPKHLITATGQRVTLRCSPRSGDLSVYWYQQSLDQGLQFLIQYYNGEERAKGNILERFSAQQFPDLHSELNLSSLELGDSALYFCASSPTWLPNYGYTFGSGTRLTVV.